The rows below give T cell receptor beta chains drawn from one sample of a study of cytomegalovirus exposure and HLA in healthy donors. The repertoire was sequenced with immunoSEQ multiplex PCR; TCRdb's copy has only in-frame clones and lacks some. The sample contains about 100,000 clones, more than 60% of which appear only once. The sample was PBMCs. Source of these receptors: a woman between 18 and 29 years old in good health and CMV-seropositive. Both conserved end residues are part of each CDR3. A D gene is named only where the DNA matches it firmly. The size field is filled for only some rows; it gives once, few, many or a size class.

clone_size: NA
j_call: TRBJ2-3
d_call: NA
v_call: TRBV7-8
cdr3_aa: CASSLGPRLWGTDTQYF
cdr3_nt: TGTGCCAGCAGCTTAGGCCCTAGATTATGGGGCACAGATACGCAGTATTTT

clone_size: NA
j_call: TRBJ1-2
d_call: NA
v_call: TRBV28
cdr3_aa: CASSPGSGFGYTF
cdr3_nt: TGTGCCAGCAGTCCCGGGTCGGGATTTGGCTACACCTTC

clone_size: NA
j_call: TRBJ2-7
d_call: NA
v_call: TRBV12-5
cdr3_aa: CASGLSSYEQYF
cdr3_nt: TGTGCTAGTGGTTTGAGCTCATACGAGCAGTACTTC

clone_size: few
j_call: TRBJ2-5
d_call: TRBD2
v_call: TRBV5-5
cdr3_aa: CASSWELAAKETQYF
cdr3_nt: TGTGCCAGCAGCTGGGAGCTAGCGGCGAAAGAGACCCAGTACTTC

clone_size: few
j_call: TRBJ2-7
d_call: TRBD1
v_call: TRBV28
cdr3_aa: CASSFGAGGGEQYF
cdr3_nt: TGTGCCAGCAGTTTTGGGGCAGGGGGCGGCGAGCAGTACTTC

clone_size: NA
j_call: TRBJ2-2
d_call: TRBD1
v_call: TRBV10-3
cdr3_aa: CAIERTGGFNTGELFF
cdr3_nt: TGTGCCATCGAAAGGACAGGGGGCTTTAACACCGGGGAGCTGTTTTTT

clone_size: NA
j_call: TRBJ2-3
d_call: NA
v_call: TRBV7-2
cdr3_aa: CASALQGSTDTQYF
cdr3_nt: TGTGCCAGCGCCCTCCAGGGTTCGACAGATACGCAGTATTTT

clone_size: once
j_call: TRBJ1-5
d_call: NA
v_call: TRBV28
cdr3_aa: CASSFLDAADQPQHF
cdr3_nt: TGTGCCAGCAGTTTTTTAGACGCGGCGGATCAGCCCCAGCATTTT

clone_size: NA
j_call: TRBJ2-1
d_call: TRBD1
v_call: TRBV11-3
cdr3_aa: CASQRGQGDYNEQFF
cdr3_nt: TGTGCCAGCCAGCGGGGACAGGGGGACTACAATGAGCAGTTCTTC

clone_size: few
j_call: TRBJ2-7
d_call: TRBD2
v_call: TRBV19
cdr3_aa: CASSIGGLAGAYEQYF
cdr3_nt: TGTGCCAGTAGTATAGGTGGACTAGCGGGAGCCTACGAGCAGTACTTC

clone_size: NA
j_call: TRBJ1-4
d_call: NA
v_call: TRBV4-3
cdr3_aa: CASSQETGNEKLFF
cdr3_nt: TGCGCCAGCAGCCAAGAAACAGGCAATGAAAAACTGTTTTTT

clone_size: NA
j_call: TRBJ2-1
d_call: TRBD2
v_call: TRBV5-4
cdr3_aa: CASSPPGSGAYNEQFF
cdr3_nt: TGTGCCAGCAGCCCTCCGGGTAGCGGGGCATACAATGAGCAGTTCTTC

clone_size: NA
j_call: TRBJ1-1
d_call: TRBD1
v_call: TRBV6-1
cdr3_aa: CASSADRGTEAFF
cdr3_nt: TGTGCCAGCAGTGCGGACAGGGGCACTGAAGCTTTCTTT

clone_size: NA
j_call: TRBJ1-4
d_call: NA
v_call: TRBV23-1
cdr3_aa: CASSPTRGAKTNEKLFF
cdr3_nt: TGCGCCAGCAGTCCAACCCGGGGGGCGAAAACTAATGAAAAACTGTTTTTT

clone_size: NA
j_call: TRBJ2-2
d_call: NA
v_call: TRBV4-2
cdr3_aa: CASSQEQGEAGELFF
cdr3_nt: TGTGCCAGCAGCCAAGAGCAGGGGGAGGCCGGGGAGCTGTTTTTT

clone_size: few
j_call: TRBJ2-1
d_call: NA
v_call: TRBV13
cdr3_aa: CASSLVRPPNYNEQFF
cdr3_nt: TGTGCCAGCAGCTTAGTACGTCCCCCTAACTACAATGAGCAGTTCTTC

clone_size: NA
j_call: TRBJ1-4
d_call: TRBD1
v_call: TRBV27
cdr3_aa: CASSDRGTPPEKLFF
cdr3_nt: TGTGCCAGCAGTGACAGGGGGACTCCTCCTGAAAAACTGTTTTTT

clone_size: NA
j_call: TRBJ2-1
d_call: NA
v_call: TRBV4-1
cdr3_aa: CASSQGGSLSSYNEQFF
cdr3_nt: TGCGCCAGCAGCCAAGGTGGTTCCCTTAGCTCCTACAATGAGCAGTTCTTC

clone_size: NA
j_call: TRBJ2-7
d_call: TRBD1
v_call: TRBV28
cdr3_aa: CASSSGQGVFEQYF
cdr3_nt: TGTGCCAGCAGTTCTGGACAGGGAGTCTTCGAGCAGTACTTC

clone_size: NA
j_call: TRBJ2-7
d_call: NA
v_call: TRBV28
cdr3_aa: CASTRPRGSSYEQYF
cdr3_nt: TGTGCCAGCACCAGACCCCGAGGTAGCTCCTACGAGCAGTACTTC

clone_size: NA
j_call: TRBJ2-3
d_call: TRBD2
v_call: TRBV6-4
cdr3_aa: CASSVASGSTDTQYF
cdr3_nt: TGTGCCAGCAGTGTAGCTAGCGGAAGCACAGATACGCAGTATTTT

clone_size: NA
j_call: TRBJ2-7
d_call: NA
v_call: TRBV9
cdr3_aa: CASSGGDEQYF
cdr3_nt: TGTGCCAGCAGCGGGGGAGACGAGCAGTACTTC

clone_size: NA
j_call: TRBJ2-1
d_call: TRBD1
v_call: TRBV27
cdr3_aa: CASSLVRGRAEQFF
cdr3_nt: TGTGCCAGCAGTTTAGTCAGGGGGCGAGCTGAGCAGTTCTTC

clone_size: NA
j_call: TRBJ2-2
d_call: TRBD2
v_call: TRBV19
cdr3_aa: CASSILSGRAVTGELFF
cdr3_nt: TGTGCCAGTAGTATATTAAGCGGGAGGGCCGTAACCGGGGAACTGTTTTTT

clone_size: NA
j_call: TRBJ2-1
d_call: TRBD2
v_call: TRBV7-3
cdr3_aa: CASSKASGSYNEQFF
cdr3_nt: TGTGCCAGCAGCAAGGCTAGCGGGTCCTACAATGAGCAGTTCTTC

clone_size: NA
j_call: TRBJ2-1
d_call: NA
v_call: TRBV4-1
cdr3_aa: CASSQANFYNEQFF
cdr3_nt: TGCGCCAGCAGCCAAGCTAACTTCTACAATGAGCAGTTCTTC

clone_size: NA
j_call: TRBJ2-3
d_call: TRBD2
v_call: TRBV5-1
cdr3_aa: CASSLAVTSGAAQPDTQYF
cdr3_nt: TGCGCCAGCAGCTTGGCCGTCACTAGCGGGGCCGCCCAGCCCGATACGCAGTATTTT

clone_size: NA
j_call: TRBJ1-1
d_call: NA
v_call: TRBV28
cdr3_aa: CASSLGGAKSMNTEAFF
cdr3_nt: TGTGCCAGCAGTTTGGGGGGGGCCAAAAGTATGAACACTGAAGCTTTCTTT

clone_size: NA
j_call: TRBJ1-5
d_call: TRBD1
v_call: TRBV10-2
cdr3_aa: CASRNRGGSNQPQHF
cdr3_nt: TGCGCCAGCAGAAACAGGGGTGGAAGCAATCAGCCCCAGCATTTT

clone_size: NA
j_call: TRBJ2-7
d_call: TRBD1
v_call: TRBV25-1
cdr3_aa: CASSEEGQGARYEQYF
cdr3_nt: TGTGCCAGCAGTGAAGAGGGGCAGGGGGCTAGATACGAGCAGTACTTC

clone_size: NA
j_call: TRBJ2-7
d_call: NA
v_call: TRBV7-3
cdr3_aa: CASSSEGHEQYF
cdr3_nt: TGTGCCAGCAGCTCCGAGGGCCACGAGCAGTACTTC

clone_size: NA
j_call: TRBJ2-3
d_call: TRBD2
v_call: TRBV7-3
cdr3_aa: CASSWGAAGADTQYF
cdr3_nt: TGTGCCAGCAGCTGGGGGGCAGCGGGAGCAGATACGCAGTATTTT

clone_size: once
j_call: TRBJ2-2
d_call: NA
v_call: TRBV2
cdr3_aa: CASSELAATNTGELFF
cdr3_nt: TGTGCCAGCAGTGAATTAGCGGCTACGAACACCGGGGAGCTGTTTTTT